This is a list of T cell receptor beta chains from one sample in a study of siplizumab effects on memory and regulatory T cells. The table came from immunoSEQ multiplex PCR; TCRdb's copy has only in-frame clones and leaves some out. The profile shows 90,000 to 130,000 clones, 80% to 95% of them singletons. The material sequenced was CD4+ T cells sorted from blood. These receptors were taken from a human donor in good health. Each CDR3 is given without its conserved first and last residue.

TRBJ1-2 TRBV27 ASSWTGNYGYT
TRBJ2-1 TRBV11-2 ASSVQGIVYNEQF
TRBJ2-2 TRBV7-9 ASQISNTGELF
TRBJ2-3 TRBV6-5 ASSYSKGRDTQY
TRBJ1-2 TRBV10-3 AISEGQGRTTIYGYT
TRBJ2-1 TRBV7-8 ASSGRDRVDNEQF
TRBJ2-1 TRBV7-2 ATRTSGGSYNEQF
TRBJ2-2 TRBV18 ASSRAGQNTGELF
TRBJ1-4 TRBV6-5 ASRRDYSGNEKLF
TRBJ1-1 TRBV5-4 ASSQRGGFMNTEAF
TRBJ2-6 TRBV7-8 ASSPTLTGSGANVLT
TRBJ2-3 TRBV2 ASTPSRVTDTQY
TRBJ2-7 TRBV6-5 ASSSGQGSEQY
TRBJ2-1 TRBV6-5 ASRPLGGRSHEQF
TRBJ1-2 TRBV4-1 ASSQASPGQGNYGYT
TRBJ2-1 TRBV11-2 ASSLEPGGRPNNEQF
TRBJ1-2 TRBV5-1 ASSIRERGLDYGYT
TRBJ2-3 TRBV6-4 ASSLQGFSTDTQY
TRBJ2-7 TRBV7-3 ASSPQGGYYEQY
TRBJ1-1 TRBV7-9 ASSLEGRGAEAF
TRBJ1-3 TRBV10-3 AISDSSGNTIY
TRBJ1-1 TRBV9 ASSVGPGQGPTEAF
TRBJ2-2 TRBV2 ASSLAGVNTGELF
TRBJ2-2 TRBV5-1 ASSLIPGAPGELF
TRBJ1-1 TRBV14 ASSQGGTVNTEAF
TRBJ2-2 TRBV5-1 ASSWTGNTGELF
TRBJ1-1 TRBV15 ATSEMDTEAF
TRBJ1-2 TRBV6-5 ASSISRGRYGYT
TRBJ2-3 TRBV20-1 SASRNTQY
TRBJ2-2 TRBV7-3 ASSSYQGPAGELF
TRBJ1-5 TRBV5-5 ASSLVGSHQPQH
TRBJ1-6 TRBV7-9 ASMQGRDSPLH
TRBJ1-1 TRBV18 ASSTGAVMNTEAF
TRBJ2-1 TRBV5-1 ASSRSGGGSLGNEQF
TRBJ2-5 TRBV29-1 SVAKAQETQY
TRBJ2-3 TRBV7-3 ASSRDRDSTDTQY
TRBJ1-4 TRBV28 AGGPSNEKLF
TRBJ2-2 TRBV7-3 ASSLRETGELF
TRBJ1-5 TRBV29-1 SVERYSVSNQPQH
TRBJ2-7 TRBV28 ATLSPGLAGEGY
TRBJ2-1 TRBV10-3 AISESKENEQF
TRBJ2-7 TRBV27 ASSLGTSGGAGFRLQY
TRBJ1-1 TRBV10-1 ASSNQNRAAF
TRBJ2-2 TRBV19 ASSIWAGQGGTGELF
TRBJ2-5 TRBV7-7 ASSFGLQETQY
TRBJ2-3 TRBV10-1 ASSEGQQGSTQY
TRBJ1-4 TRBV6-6 ASSFRGNGEKLF
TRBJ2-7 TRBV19 ASSIGGTVSYEQY
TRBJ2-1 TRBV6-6 ASSYRTGVYNEQF
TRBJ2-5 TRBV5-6 ASSLLLSTKETQY
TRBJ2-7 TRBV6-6 ASSHGLAEISYEQY
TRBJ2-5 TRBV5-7 ASSWTGQETQY
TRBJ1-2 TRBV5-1 ASSLFDRESGGYT